This TCR beta chain was documented in a study of cytomegalovirus exposure and HLA in healthy donors. Remarks on this clone: No antigen is known for it.

The CDR3 runs 14 residues. V shed 5 bases, J shed 0 bases, and the junction held 3 bases outside the gene matches. Germline CDR1 reads SGHRS; CDR2 reads YFSETQ. The PCR ran on 60 Vbeta and 13 Jbeta primers. Repertoires were generated with immunoSEQ multiplex PCR, while TCRdb's copy carries only in-frame clones and drops some. Counted here are approximately 120,000 clones, around 78% occurring once; the ten biggest clones make up under 5.5%. General study findings and limits: Across donors, most TCRs were seen rarely, yet some public ones were widespread. There were 160 or so TCR beta chains listed as cytomegalovirus-associated.

This sequence joins TRBV5-1 and TRBJ2-3; TRBD2 matches at 7 bases. Input material: PBMCs. The sequence came from a man in his sixties in good health and CMV-seropositive. DNA for the CDR3: TGCGCCAGCAGAGGGCGGGGGAGCACAGATACGCAGTATTTT. Translated: CASRGRGSTDTQYF.